Detailed here is one T cell receptor beta chain. Its antigen is not yet known. Base qualities are not provided; no much larger clone lies one nucleotide away. The data belong to a study of radiotherapy plus CTLA-4 blockade in lung cancer (dated by TCRdb to the late 2010s). Looking at the study overall: Among the enrolled patients, approximately 18% had an objective response, and 31% reached disease control.

Receptors were amplified or captured by the immunoSEQ multiplex PCR assay. TCRdb obtained this table from immuneACCESS and retained in-frame rearrangements with V and J assigned. These tables miss some clones; where compared with another copy, unresolved V genes account for less than half of the shortfall, and the remainder is unexplained. The sample table records about 110,000 clones; roughly 86% of these occur just once. Of the sample, about 3.3% is held by the ten largest clones. The study tested focal radiation therapy combined with CTLA-4 blockade (ipilimumab) in patients with chemo-refractory metastatic non-small-cell lung cancer. The study at large found these results: After treatment with radiotherapy and ipilimumab, TCR clones that originated in tumors expanded in peripheral blood. The strongest predictors of response, as reported, were early dynamic changes in blood T cell clones along with a rise in serum interferon-beta after radiation.

V is pared back by 1 base and J by 7 bases, with 17 bases lying between the germline termini. As encoded in the germline V gene (reference sequence), CDR1 is SGHKS while CDR2 is YYEKEE. Its CDR3 holds 15 amino acids, cysteine through phenylalanine. The sequence is cut down to CDR3 DNA, 45 bases in frame from base 1. The chain is made from TRBV5-5 and TRBJ1-2; matching of 5 bases hints at TRBD1 as the D gene. The sequence derives from a human donor with non-small cell lung cancer that progressed on radiotherapy plus ipilimumab. Some clones in this sample may be carry-over from other donors' samples. Sequenced material: peripheral blood, taken from a patient treated with radiotherapy plus ipilimumab. The DNA sequence is TGTGCCAGCAGCTTGTCCCGGGACCTCTCGGGTGGCTACACCTTC. This codes for CASSLSRDLSGGYTF. Reference TRBV5-5 and TRBJ1-2 genes cover what lies past the CDR3, so the full variable domain is DAGVTQSPTHLIKTRGQQVTLRCSPISGHKSVSWYQQVLGQGPQFIFQYYEKEERGRGNFPDRFSARQFPNYSSELNVNALLLGDSALYLCASSLSRDLSGGYTFGSGTRLTVV.